Below are 15 T cell receptor beta chains sequenced from a single sample in a study of blood T cell repertoires in COVID-19. Libraries were prepared by immunoSEQ multiplex PCR; TCRdb keeps only in-frame clonotypes and omits some of them. The table has fewer than 150,000 clones, roughly four fifths seen once; the top ten hold around 8%. The source material was peripheral blood. Receptor source: a human donor in a cohort sampled during active COVID-19.

V gene TRBV6-5 combines with J gene TRBJ2-5, with 11 positions matching TRBD2. The ends lost 9 bases at V and 5 bases at J; junction bases unmatched: 11. Germline values: CDR1 MNHEY, CDR2 SVGAGI. The CDR3 extends over 15 amino acids. The CDR3 is CASLTSGGWWETQYF. CDR3 DNA sequence: TGTGCCAGTCTTACTAGCGGGGGTTGGTGGGAGACCCAGTACTTC.

The rearrangement links TRBV6-4 to TRBJ2-1; 10 bases fit TRBD1. Germline V gene lookup returns CDR1 MRHNA and CDR2 SNTAGT. V was clipped by 7 bases and J by 7 bases; unmatched bases: 10. The CDR3 has 15 amino acids. CDR3 sequence reads: CASTPRQGARNEQFF. CDR3 nucleotides: TGTGCCAGCACCCCGAGACAGGGGGCAAGGAATGAGCAGTTCTTC.

The chain uses TRBV6-5 and TRBJ2-7, with 8 bases lining up with TRBD1. The CDR3 has 14 residues. Germline CDR1 reads MNHEY; CDR2 reads SVGAGI. The junction had 12 bases not matched to a gene; V was cut back by 11 bases and J by 3 bases. The CDR3 DNA reads as TGTGCCGTCGGACAGGGAGATTTGAGCTACGAGCAGTACTTC. As protein: CAVGQGDLSYEQYF.

The V call is TRBV19, the J call TRBJ2-5; D perhaps matches TRBD1 (7 bases). Germline V CDR1 and CDR2: LNHDA, SQIVND (reference sequence). The length of the CDR3 is 16 residues. With 5 bases removed from V and 2 bases from J, the gap between germline ends came to 18 bases. CDR3 in amino acids: CASSDAGQTKQETQYF. CDR3 nucleotide sequence: TGTGCCAGTAGTGATGCGGGACAGACAAAACAAGAGACCCAGTACTTC.

V usage is TRBV10-3 and J usage is TRBJ2-3; D might be TRBD2 (5 bases). Between the trimmed V and J ends, which lost 4 bases and 3 bases, there was a span of 14 bases. This CDR3 has 15 amino acids. The germline gives CDR1 ENHRY, CDR2 SYGVKD. The CDR3, as DNA: TGTGCCATCAGTGGAGGGATAGAATTAACAGATACGCAGTATTTT. Encoded protein: CAISGGIELTDTQYF.

The rearrangement joins TRBV5-1 to TRBJ2-5; 12 bases are a match to TRBD2. Germline V gene lookup returns CDR1 SGHRS and CDR2 YFSETQ. V was clipped by 3 bases and J by 2 bases; unmatched bases: 8. There are 17 residues in the CDR3. The CDR3 region is CASSYGRTSGEQETQYF. The CDR3 DNA reads TGCGCCAGCAGCTACGGAAGGACTAGCGGGGAGCAAGAGACCCAGTACTTC.

The gene calls are TRBV7-6 and TRBJ2-1, with D tentatively TRBD1 (6 bases). V lost 5 bases and J 5 bases, leaving 28 bases between the germline ends. Germline V gives CDR1 SGHVS, CDR2 FNYEAQ. The CDR3 runs 19 residues. The CDR3 region has the DNA TGTGCCAGCAGCCCTAGCCCTCTCCCGGGACAAGGATTGAACAATGAGCAGTTCTTC. As protein: CASSPSPLPGQGLNNEQFF.

V usage is TRBV10-1 and J usage is TRBJ1-2, with D maybe TRBD1 (5 bases). The germline V gene has CDR1 WNHNN and CDR2 SYGVQD (reference sequence). The CDR3 runs 12 residues. Trimming took off 3 bases at V and 7 bases at J, with 9 bases between the two ends. CDR3: CASSETGAGYTF. The CDR3 DNA is TGCGCCAGCAGTGAAACAGGAGCTGGCTACACCTTC.

The chain recombines TRBV5-8 with TRBJ2-1, with 7 bases that match TRBD1. Germline CDR1 is SGHTS and CDR2 is YDEGEE. This CDR3 is 15 amino acids long. V lost 5 bases and J lost 4; bases outside the gene matches: 9. The CDR3 spells CASRRTGETYNEQFF. CDR3 coding DNA: TGTGCCAGCAGACGAACAGGGGAAACTTACAATGAGCAGTTCTTC.

The J gene is TRBJ1-3, the V gene TRBV27; TRBD1 aligns across 10 bases. This CDR3 is 15 amino acids long. Germline lookup yields CDR1 MNHEY and CDR2 SMNVEV (reference sequence). Trimming removed 4 bases from V and 2 bases from J; junction bases left unmatched: 2. CDR3 protein: CASSSDRGPGNTIYF. CDR3 in DNA: TGTGCCAGCAGTTCTGACAGGGGGCCTGGAAACACCATATATTTT.

A few counts support this clone. J is TRBJ2-2 and V is TRBV11-2; 12 nucleotides match TRBD2. J lost 7 bases, V lost 0 bases, and 6 bases had no gene match. The germline gives CDR1 SGHAT, CDR2 FQNNGV. This CDR3 comprises 17 residues. CDR3 amino acids: CASSLDRLAGGHGELFF. In nucleotides, the CDR3 is TGTGCCAGCAGCTTAGATAGGCTAGCGGGGGGGCACGGGGAGCTGTTTTTT.

This chain links TRBV5-1 with TRBJ2-2; 10 positions agree with TRBD2. Trimming took 7 bases from V and 7 from J; bases not matched to a gene: 10. The CDR3 runs 15 residues. CDR1 and CDR2 (germline): SGHRS, YFSETQ. As DNA, the CDR3 is TGCGCCAGCGATGTAAGCGGGGGGGCCGTCGGGGAGCTGTTTTTT. It encodes CASDVSGGAVGELFF. Full variable domain (remainder filled in from reference TRBV5-1 and TRBJ2-2): KAGVTQTPRYLIKTRGQQVTLSCSPISGHRSVSWYQQTPGQGLQFLFEYFSETQRNKGNFPGRFSGRQFSNSRSEMNVSTLELGDSALYLCASDVSGGAVGELFFGEGSRLTVL.

The V and J genes are TRBV4-1 and TRBJ1-4, with 8 bases that match TRBD1. The junction had 3 bases not matched to a gene; V was cut back by 4 bases and J by 5 bases. This CDR3 is built from 14 residues. CDR1 is MGHRA, CDR2 YSYEKL, per germline. As DNA, the CDR3 is TGCGCCAGCAGCCGACAGGGGCGGAATGAAAAACTGTTTTTT. Translation gives CASSRQGRNEKLFF.

This clone was recorded a few times. The rearrangement uses TRBV5-1 and TRBJ2-2; TRBD1 agrees at 9 bases. Trimming at V came to 5 bases and at J to 7 bases, leaving 6 bases not matched to a gene. The CDR3 is 14 amino acids. Per germline, CDR1 SGHRS and CDR2 YFSETQ. For the CDR3, the DNA is TGCGCCAGCAGATCTGACAGGGGGATCGGGGAGCTGTTTTTT. The encoded protein is CASRSDRGIGELFF.

The CDR3 DNA follows: TGCGCCAGTTCCGGGGGGCTCTCCTACAATGAGCAGTTCTTC. Translating gives CASSGGLSYNEQFF. The chain is built from TRBV5-1 and TRBJ2-1, with D perhaps TRBD2 (7 bases). Germline loops: CDR1 SGHRS, CDR2 YFSETQ. Trimming took 8 bases from V and 0 from J, leaving 12 bases between them. CDR3 length: 14 amino acids.